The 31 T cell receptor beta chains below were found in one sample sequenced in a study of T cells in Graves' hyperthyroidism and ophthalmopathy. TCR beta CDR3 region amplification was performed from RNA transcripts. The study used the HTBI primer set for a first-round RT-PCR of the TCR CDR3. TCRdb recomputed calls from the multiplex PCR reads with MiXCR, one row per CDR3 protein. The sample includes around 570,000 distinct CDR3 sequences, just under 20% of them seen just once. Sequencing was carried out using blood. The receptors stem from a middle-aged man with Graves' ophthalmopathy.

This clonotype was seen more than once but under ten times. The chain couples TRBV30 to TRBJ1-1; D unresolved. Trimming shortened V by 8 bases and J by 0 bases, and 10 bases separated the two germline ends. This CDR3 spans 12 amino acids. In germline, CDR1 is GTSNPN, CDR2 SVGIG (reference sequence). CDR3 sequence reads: CALTVLNTEAFF. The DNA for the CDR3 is TGTGCCCTGACCGTGTTGAACACTGAAGCTTTCTTT.

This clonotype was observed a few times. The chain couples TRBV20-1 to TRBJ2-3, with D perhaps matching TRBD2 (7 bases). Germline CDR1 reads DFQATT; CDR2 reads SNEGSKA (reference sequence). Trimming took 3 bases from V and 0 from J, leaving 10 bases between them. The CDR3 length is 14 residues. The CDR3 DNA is TGCAGTGCTAGTCGGGGGGCCAGCACAGATACGCAGTATTTT. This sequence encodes CSASRGASTDTQYF.

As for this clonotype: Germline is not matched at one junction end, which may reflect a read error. The DNA of the CDR3 is TGTGCCAGCAGCCCTCGGGAGGATAACTATGGTTACACCTTC. This sequence encodes CASSPREDNYGYTF. J is TRBJ1-2 and V is TRBV7-8; D gene uncertain. CDR1 is SGHVS and CDR2 is FQNEAQ in the germline V gene. The CDR3 sequence is 14 residues long.

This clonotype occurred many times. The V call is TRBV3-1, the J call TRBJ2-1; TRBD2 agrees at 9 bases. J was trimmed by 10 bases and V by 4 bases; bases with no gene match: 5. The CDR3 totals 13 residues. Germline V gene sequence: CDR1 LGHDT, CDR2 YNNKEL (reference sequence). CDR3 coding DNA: TGTGCCAGCAGCCCCACGCTAGCGGGGGAGCAGTTCTTC. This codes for CASSPTLAGEQFF.

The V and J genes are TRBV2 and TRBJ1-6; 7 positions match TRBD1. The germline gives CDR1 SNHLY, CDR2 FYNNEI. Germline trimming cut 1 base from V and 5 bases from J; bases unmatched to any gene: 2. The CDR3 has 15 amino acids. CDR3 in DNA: TGTGCCAGCAGTGAAGGAGGGACAGATAATTCACCCCTCCACTTT. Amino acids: CASSEGGTDNSPLHF.

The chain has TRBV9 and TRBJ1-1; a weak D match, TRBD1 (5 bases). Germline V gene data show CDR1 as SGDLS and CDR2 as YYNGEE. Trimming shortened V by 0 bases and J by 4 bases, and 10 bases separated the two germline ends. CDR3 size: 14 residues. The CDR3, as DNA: TGTGCCAGCAGCGTAGGGCAGGGAGCCACTGAAGCTTTCTTT. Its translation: CASSVGQGATEAFF.

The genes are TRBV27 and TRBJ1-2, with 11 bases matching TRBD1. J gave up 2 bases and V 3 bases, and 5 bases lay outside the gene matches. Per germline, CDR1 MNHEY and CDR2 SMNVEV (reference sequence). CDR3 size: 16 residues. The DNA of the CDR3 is TGTGCCAGCAGTTTTAAGGGACAGGGGGAGAACTATGGCTACACCTTC. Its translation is CASSFKGQGENYGYTF.

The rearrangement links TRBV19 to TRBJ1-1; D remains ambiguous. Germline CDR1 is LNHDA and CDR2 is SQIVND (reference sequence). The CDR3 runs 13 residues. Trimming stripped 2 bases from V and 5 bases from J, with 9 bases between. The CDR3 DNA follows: TGTGCCAGTAGTATAAGGGTGCGGACTGAAGCTTTCTTT. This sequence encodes CASSIRVRTEAFF.

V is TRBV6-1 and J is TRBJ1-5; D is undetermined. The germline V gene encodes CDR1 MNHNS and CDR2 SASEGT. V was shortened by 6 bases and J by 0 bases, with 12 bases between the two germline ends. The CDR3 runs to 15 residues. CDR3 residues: CASRDGRHSNQPQHF. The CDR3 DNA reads TGTGCCAGCAGAGACGGACGGCATAGCAATCAGCCCCAGCATTTT.

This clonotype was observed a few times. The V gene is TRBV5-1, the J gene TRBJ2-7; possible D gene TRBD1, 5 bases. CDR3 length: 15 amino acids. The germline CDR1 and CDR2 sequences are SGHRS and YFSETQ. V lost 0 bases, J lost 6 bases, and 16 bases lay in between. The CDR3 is CASSLAAGIPGEQYF. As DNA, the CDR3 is TGCGCCAGCAGCTTGGCTGCAGGGATTCCCGGCGAGCAGTACTTC.

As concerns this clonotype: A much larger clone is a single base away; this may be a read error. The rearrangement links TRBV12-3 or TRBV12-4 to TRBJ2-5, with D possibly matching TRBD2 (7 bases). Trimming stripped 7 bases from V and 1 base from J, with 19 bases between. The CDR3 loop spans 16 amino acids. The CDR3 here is CASMANERDIQETQYF. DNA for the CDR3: TGTGCCAGCATGGCTAACGAGCGGGACATCCAAGAGACCCAGTACTTC.

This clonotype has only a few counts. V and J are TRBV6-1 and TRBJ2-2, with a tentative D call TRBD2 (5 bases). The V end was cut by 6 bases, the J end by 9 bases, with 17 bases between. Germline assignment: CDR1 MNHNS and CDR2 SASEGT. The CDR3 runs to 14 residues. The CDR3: CASSRDLVVRELFF. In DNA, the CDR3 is TGTGCCAGCAGCCGGGATTTGGTGGTCCGGGAGCTGTTTTTT.

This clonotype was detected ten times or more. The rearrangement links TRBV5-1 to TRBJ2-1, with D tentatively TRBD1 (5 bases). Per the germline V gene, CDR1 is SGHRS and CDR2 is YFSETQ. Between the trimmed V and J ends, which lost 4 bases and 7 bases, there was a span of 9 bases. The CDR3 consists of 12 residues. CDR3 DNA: TGCGCCAGCAGCCTAGGGGTAAATGAGCAGTTCTTC. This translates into CASSLGVNEQFF.

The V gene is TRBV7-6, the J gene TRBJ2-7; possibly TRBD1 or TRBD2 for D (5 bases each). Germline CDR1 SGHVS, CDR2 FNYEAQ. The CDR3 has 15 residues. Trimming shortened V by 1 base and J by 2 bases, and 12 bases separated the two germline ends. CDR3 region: CASSLDDTGPYEQYF. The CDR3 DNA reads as TGTGCCAGCAGCTTAGATGATACGGGACCCTACGAGCAGTACTTC. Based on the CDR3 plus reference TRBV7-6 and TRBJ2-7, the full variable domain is GAGVSQSPRYKVTKRGQDVALRCDPISGHVSLYWYRQALGQGPEFLTYFNYEAQQDKSGLPNDRFSAERPEGSISTLTIQRTEQRDSAMYRCASSLDDTGPYEQYFGPGTRLTVT.

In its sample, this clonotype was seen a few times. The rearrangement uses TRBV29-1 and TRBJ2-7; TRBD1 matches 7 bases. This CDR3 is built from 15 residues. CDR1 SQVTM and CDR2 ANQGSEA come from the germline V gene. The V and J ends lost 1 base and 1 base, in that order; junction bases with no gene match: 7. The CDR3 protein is CSVEGDNRGSYEQYF. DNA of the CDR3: TGCAGCGTTGAAGGAGACAACAGGGGATCCTACGAGCAGTACTTC.

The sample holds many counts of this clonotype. The CDR3 protein is CASGTGDSDEQYF. CDR3 coding DNA: TGCGCCAGCGGTACAGGGGATTCGGACGAGCAGTACTTC. This chain links TRBV5-1 with TRBJ2-7; 7 bases line up with TRBD1. V lost 7 bases to trimming and J lost 5 bases; unmatched junction nucleotides: 9. Germline values: CDR1 SGHRS, CDR2 YFSETQ. This CDR3 has 13 amino acids.

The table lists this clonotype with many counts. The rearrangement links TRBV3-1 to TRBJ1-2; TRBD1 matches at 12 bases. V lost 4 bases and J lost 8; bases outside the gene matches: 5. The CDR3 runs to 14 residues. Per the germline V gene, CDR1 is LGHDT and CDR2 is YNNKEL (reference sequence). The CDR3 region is CASSPGTGGAGYTF. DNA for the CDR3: TGTGCCAGCAGCCCCGGGACAGGGGGCGCGGGCTACACCTTC.

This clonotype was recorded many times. The CDR3 sequence: CASEEGSLSYEQYF. As DNA, the CDR3 is TGTGCCAGCGAAGAGGGGAGCCTCTCCTACGAGCAGTACTTC. The genes are TRBV6-5 and TRBJ2-7, with D possibly being TRBD1 or TRBD2 (5 bases each). This CDR3 is 14 amino acids long. V lost 8 bases, J lost 0 bases, and 14 bases lay in between. Per the germline V gene, CDR1 is MNHEY and CDR2 is SVGAGI.

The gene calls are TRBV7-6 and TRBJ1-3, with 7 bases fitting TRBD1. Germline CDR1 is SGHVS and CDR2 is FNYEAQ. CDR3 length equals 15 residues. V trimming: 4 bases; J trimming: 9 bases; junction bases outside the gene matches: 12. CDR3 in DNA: TGTGCCAGCAGCTCCGTTTCCAGACAGGGAGGCACCATATATTTT. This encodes CASSSVSRQGGTIYF.

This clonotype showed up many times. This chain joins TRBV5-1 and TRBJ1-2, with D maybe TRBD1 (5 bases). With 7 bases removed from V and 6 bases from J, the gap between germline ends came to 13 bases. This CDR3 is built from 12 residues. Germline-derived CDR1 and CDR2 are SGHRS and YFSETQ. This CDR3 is CASSARGDGYTF. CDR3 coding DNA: TGCGCCAGCTCGGCTAGGGGCGATGGCTACACCTTC. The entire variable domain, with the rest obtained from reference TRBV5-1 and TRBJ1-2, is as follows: KAGVTQTPRYLIKTRGQQVTLSCSPISGHRSVSWYQQTPGQGLQFLFEYFSETQRNKGNFPGRFSGRQFSNSRSEMNVSTLELGDSALYLCASSARGDGYTFGSGTRLTVV.

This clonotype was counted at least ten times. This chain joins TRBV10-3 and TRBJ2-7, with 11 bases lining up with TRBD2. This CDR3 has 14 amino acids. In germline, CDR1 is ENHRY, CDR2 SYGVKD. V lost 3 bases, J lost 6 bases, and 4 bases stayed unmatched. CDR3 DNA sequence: TGTGCCATCAGTGAACTAGCGGGAGAAGGCGAGCAGTACTTC. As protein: CAISELAGEGEQYF.

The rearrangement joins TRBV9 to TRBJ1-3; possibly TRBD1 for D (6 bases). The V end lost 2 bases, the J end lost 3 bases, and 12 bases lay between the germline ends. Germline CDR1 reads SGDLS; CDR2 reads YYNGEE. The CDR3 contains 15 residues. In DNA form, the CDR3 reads TGTGCCAGCAGCGTTGGGGGGGCGTTTGGAAACACCATATATTTT. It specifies CASSVGGAFGNTIYF.

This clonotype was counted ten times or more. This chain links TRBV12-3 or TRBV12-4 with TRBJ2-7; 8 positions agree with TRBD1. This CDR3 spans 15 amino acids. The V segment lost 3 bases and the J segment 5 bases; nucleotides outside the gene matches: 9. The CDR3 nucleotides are TGTGCCAGCAGTTTGTGGGCAGGGGGCGTGGACGAGCAGTACTTC. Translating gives CASSLWAGGVDEQYF.

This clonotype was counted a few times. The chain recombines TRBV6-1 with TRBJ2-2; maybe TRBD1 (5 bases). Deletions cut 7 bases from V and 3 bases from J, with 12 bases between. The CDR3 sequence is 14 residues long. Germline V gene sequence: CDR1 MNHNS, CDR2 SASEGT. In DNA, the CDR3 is TGTGCCAGCACCAGGGCCAGGTACACCGGGGAGCTGTTTTTT. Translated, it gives CASTRARYTGELFF.

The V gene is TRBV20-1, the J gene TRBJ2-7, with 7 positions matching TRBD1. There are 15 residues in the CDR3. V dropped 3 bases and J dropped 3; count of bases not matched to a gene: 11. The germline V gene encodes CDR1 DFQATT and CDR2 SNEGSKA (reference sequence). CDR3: CSASRLGQDHYEQYF. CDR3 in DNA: TGCAGTGCTAGCAGGTTAGGACAGGATCACTACGAGCAGTACTTC.

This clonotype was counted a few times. The CDR3 DNA is TGTGCCAGCAGTTTGGAAGGGCCGCAGTACTTC. Amino acids: CASSLEGPQYF. V is TRBV12-3 or TRBV12-4 and J is TRBJ2-7; D gene ambiguous. This CDR3 region has 11 residues. The ends were cut back, 3 bases at V and 9 bases at J, with 9 bases in the middle.

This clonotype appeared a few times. The chain's CDR3 is CSGIKTGGNTEAFF. The CDR3 DNA reads TGCAGCGGAATCAAGACAGGGGGGAACACTGAAGCTTTCTTT. This chain joins TRBV29-1 and TRBJ1-1, with 9 nucleotides matching TRBD1. After removal of 7 bases from V and 1 base from J, the junction contained 7 bases not matched to a gene. This CDR3 is 14 amino acids long. In germline, CDR1 is SQVTM, CDR2 ANQGSEA.

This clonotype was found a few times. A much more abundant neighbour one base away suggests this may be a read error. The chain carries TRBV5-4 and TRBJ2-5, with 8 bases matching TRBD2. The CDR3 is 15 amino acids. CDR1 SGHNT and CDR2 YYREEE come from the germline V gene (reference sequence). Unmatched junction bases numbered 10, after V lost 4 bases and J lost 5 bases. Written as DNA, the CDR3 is TGTGCCAGCAGCCCTGGGTTAGCGGGGATGGAGACCCAGTACTTC. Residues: CASSPGLAGMETQYF.

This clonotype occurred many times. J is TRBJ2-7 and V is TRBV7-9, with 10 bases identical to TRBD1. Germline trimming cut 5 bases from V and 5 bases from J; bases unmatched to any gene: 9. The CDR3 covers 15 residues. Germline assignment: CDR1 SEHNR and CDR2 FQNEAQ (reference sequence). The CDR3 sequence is CASSPGQGRLNEQYF. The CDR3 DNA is TGTGCCAGCAGCCCGGGACAGGGGAGGTTGAACGAGCAGTACTTC.

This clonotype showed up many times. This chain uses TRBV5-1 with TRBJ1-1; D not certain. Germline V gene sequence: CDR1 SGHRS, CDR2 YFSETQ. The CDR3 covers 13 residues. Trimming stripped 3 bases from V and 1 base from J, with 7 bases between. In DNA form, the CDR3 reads TGCGCCAGCAGCTCGGACGGGAACACTGAAGCTTTCTTT. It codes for CASSSDGNTEAFF. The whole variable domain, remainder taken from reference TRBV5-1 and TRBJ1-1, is KAGVTQTPRYLIKTRGQQVTLSCSPISGHRSVSWYQQTPGQGLQFLFEYFSETQRNKGNFPGRFSGRQFSNSRSEMNVSTLELGDSALYLCASSSDGNTEAFFGQGTRLTVV.

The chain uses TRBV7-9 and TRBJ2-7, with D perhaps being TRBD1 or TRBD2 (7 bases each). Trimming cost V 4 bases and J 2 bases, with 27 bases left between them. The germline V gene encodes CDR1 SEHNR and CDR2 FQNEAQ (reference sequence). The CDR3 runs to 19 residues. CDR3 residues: CASSSTGEGGRENPYEQYF. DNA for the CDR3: TGTGCCAGCAGCTCAACAGGGGAAGGGGGGCGGGAGAACCCCTACGAGCAGTACTTC.